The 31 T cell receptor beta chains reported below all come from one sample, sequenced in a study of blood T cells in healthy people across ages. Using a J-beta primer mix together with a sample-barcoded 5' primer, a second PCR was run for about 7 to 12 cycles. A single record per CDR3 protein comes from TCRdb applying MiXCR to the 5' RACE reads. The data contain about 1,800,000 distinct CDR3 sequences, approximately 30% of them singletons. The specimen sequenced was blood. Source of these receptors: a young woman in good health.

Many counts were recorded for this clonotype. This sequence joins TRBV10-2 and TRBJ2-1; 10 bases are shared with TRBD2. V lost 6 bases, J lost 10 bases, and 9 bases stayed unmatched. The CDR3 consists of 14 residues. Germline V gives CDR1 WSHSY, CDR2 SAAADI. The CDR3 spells CASSPDRAGGEQFF. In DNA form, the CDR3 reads TGCGCCAGCAGCCCTGACCGAGCGGGAGGGGAGCAGTTCTTC.

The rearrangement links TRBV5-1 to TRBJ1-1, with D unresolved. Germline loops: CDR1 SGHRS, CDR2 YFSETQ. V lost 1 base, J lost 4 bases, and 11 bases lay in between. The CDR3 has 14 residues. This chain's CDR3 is CASSLQSGGTEAFF. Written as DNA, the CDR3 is TGCGCCAGCAGCTTGCAGTCAGGTGGCACTGAAGCTTTCTTT.

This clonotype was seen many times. The CDR3 sequence: CAISYRAPGEQYF. CDR3 nucleotides: TGTGCCATCAGTTATAGGGCTCCGGGCGAGCAGTACTTC. The chain uses TRBV10-3 and TRBJ2-7, with D unclear. Trimming took off 5 bases at V and 6 bases at J, with 14 bases between the two ends. The germline CDR1 and CDR2 sequences are ENHRY and SYGVKD. The CDR3 consists of 13 residues.

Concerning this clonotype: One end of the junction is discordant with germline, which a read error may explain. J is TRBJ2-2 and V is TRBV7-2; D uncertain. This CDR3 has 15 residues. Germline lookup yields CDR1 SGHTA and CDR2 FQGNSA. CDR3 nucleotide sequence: TGTGCCAGCAGCCGCCTACTTGAGAACACCGTGGAGCTGTTTTTT. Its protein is CASSRLLENTVELFF.

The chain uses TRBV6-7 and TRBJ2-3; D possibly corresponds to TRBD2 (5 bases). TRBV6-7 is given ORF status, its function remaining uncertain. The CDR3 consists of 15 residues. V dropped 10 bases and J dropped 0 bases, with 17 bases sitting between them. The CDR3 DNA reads TGTGCCACCCTCTACGGGGAGTGGAGCACAGATACGCAGTATTTT. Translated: CATLYGEWSTDTQYF.

CDR3 residues: CASGLVTDPRGSYGYTF. CDR3 bases: TGTGCTAGTGGTTTGGTAACGGACCCGCGCGGCTCCTATGGCTACACCTTC. The V and J genes are TRBV12-5 and TRBJ1-2; D unresolved. The germline V gene has CDR1 LGHNT and CDR2 FRNRAP. CDR3 length: 17 residues. V lost 0 bases and J 4 bases, leaving 18 bases between the germline ends.

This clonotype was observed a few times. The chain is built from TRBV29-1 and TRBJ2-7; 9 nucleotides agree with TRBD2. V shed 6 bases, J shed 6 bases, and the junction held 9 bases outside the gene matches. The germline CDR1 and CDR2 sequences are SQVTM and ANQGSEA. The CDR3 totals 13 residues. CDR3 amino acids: CSVGASGIVEQYF. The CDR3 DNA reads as TGCAGCGTGGGAGCTAGCGGGATTGTCGAGCAGTACTTC.

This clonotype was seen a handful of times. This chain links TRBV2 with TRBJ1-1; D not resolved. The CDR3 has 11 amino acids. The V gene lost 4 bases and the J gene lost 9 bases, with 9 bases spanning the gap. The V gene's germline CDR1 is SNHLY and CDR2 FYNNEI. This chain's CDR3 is CASSAGPKAFF. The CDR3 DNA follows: TGTGCCAGCAGTGCTGGCCCTAAAGCTTTCTTT.

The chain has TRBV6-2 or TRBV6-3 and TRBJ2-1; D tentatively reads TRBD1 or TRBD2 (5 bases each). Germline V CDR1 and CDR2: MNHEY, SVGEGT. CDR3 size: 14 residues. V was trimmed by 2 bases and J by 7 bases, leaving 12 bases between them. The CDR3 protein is CASSYGTQGNEQFF. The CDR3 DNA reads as TGTGCCAGCAGTTACGGGACGCAGGGAAATGAGCAGTTCTTC.

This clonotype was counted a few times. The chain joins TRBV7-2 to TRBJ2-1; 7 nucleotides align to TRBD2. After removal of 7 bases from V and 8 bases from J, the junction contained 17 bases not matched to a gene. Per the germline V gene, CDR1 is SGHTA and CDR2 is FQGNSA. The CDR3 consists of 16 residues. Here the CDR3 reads CASTPGWGRAGDEQFF. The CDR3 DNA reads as TGTGCCAGCACCCCGGGGTGGGGGAGGGCCGGTGATGAGCAGTTCTTC. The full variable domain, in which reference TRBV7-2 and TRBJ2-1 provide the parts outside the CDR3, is GAGVSQSPSNKVTEKGKDVELRCDPISGHTALYWYRQSLGQGLEFLIYFQGNSAPDKSGLPSDRFSAERTGGSVSTLTIQRTQQEDSAVYLCASTPGWGRAGDEQFFGPGTRLTVL.

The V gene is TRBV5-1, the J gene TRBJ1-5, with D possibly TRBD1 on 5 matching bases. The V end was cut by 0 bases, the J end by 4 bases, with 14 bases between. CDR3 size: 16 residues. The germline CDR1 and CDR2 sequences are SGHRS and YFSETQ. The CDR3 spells CASSLGSGGDNQPQHF. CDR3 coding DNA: TGCGCCAGCAGCTTGGGGTCGGGGGGGGATAATCAGCCCCAGCATTTT.

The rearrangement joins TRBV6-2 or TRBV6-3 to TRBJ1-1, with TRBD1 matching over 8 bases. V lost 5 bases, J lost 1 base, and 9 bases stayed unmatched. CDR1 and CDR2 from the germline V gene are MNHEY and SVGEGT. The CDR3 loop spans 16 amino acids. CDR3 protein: CASSKSSGTGNTEAFF. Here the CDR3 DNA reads TGTGCCAGCAGTAAAAGCTCCGGGACAGGGAACACTGAAGCTTTCTTT.

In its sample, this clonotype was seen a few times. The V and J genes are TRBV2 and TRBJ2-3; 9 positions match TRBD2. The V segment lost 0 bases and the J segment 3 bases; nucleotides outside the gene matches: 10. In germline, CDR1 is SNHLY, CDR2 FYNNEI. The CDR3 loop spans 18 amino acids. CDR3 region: CASSEAKVAGGRTDTQYF. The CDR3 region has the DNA TGTGCCAGCAGTGAAGCTAAAGTGGCGGGAGGGCGTACAGATACGCAGTATTTT. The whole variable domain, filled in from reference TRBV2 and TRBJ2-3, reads EPEVTQTPSHQVTQMGQEVILRCVPISNHLYFYWYRQILGQKVEFLVSFYNNEISEKSEIFDDQFSVERPDGSNFTLKIRSTKLEDSAMYFCASSEAKVAGGRTDTQYFGPGTRLTVL.

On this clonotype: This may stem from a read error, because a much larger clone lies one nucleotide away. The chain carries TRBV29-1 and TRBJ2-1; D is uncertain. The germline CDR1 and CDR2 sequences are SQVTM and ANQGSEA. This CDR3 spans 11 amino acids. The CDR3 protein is CNWRRPGEQFF. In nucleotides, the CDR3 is TGCAACTGGCGGCGCCCCGGAGAGCAGTTCTTC.

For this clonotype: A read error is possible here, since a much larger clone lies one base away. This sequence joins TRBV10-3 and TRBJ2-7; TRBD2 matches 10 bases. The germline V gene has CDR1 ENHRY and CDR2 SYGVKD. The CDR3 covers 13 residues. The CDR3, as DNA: TGTGCCATCAGTGAGGCTGGACTAGCGGAGCGGTACTTC. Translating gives CAISEAGLAERYF.

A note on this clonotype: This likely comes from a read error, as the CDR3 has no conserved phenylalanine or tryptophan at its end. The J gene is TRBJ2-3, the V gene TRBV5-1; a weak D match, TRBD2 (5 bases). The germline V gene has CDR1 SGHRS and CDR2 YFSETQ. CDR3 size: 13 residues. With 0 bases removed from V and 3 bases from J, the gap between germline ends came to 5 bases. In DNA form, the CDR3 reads TGCGCCAGCAGCTTGGGAGGGACAGATACGCAGTATCTT. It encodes CASSLGGTDTQYL.

For the CDR3, the DNA is TGTGCCAGCAGCCCCGTTGCCGGAGATACGCAGTATTTT. Translated, it gives CASSPVAGDTQYF. The chain combines TRBV7-6 with TRBJ2-3, with D unresolved. V gave up 5 bases and J gave up 5 bases, with 11 bases separating them. The CDR3 covers 13 residues. The V gene's germline CDR1 is SGHVS and CDR2 FNYEAQ.

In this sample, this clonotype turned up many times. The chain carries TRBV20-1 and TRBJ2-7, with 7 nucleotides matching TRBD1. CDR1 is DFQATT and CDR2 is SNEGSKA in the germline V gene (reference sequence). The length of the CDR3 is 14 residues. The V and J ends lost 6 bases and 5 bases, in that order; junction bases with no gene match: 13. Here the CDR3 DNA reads TGCAGTGCAAGAAAGGGGGCGAGAGAGAACGAGCAGTACTTC. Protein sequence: CSARKGARENEQYF.

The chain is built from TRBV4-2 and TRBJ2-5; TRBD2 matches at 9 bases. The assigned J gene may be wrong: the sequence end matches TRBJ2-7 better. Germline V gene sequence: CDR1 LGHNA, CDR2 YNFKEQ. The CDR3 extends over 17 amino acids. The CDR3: CASSQDTSGSNPYEQYF. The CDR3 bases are TGTGCCAGCAGCCAAGATACTAGCGGGTCCAACCCCTACGAGCAGTACTTC.

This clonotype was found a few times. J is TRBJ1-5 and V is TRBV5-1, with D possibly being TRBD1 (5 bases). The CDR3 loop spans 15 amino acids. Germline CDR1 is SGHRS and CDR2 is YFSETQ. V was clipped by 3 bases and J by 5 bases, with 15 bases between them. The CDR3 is CASSSLGGFDQPQHF. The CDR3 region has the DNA TGCGCCAGCAGCTCCCTGGGGGGGTTCGATCAGCCCCAGCATTTT.

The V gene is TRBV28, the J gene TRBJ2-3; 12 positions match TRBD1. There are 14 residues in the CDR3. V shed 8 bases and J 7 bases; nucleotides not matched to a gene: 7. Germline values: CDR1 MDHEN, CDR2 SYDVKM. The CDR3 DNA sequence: TGTGCCAGCGTCGGGACAGGGGGCATGTATACGCAGTATTTT. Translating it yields CASVGTGGMYTQYF.

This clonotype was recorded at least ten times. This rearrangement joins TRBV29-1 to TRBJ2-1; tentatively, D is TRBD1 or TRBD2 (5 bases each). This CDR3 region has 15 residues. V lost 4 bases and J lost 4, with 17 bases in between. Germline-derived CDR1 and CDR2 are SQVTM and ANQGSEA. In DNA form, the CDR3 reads TGCAGCGTTGTCGGTGGGAGCAGGGTTTACAATGAGCAGTTCTTC. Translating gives CSVVGGSRVYNEQFF.

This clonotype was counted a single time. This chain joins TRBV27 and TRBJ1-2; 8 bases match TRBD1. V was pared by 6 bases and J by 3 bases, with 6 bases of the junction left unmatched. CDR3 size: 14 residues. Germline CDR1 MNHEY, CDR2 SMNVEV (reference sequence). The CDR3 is CASRTGQADYGYTF. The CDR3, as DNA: TGTGCCAGCAGAACGGGACAGGCAGACTATGGCTACACCTTC.

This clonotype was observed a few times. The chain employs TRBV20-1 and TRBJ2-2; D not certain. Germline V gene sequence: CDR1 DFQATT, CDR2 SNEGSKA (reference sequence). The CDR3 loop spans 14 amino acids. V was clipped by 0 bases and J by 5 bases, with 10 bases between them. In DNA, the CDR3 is TGCAGTGCTAGAGAAACAAGCCGTACCGGGGAGCTGTTTTTT. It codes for CSARETSRTGELFF.

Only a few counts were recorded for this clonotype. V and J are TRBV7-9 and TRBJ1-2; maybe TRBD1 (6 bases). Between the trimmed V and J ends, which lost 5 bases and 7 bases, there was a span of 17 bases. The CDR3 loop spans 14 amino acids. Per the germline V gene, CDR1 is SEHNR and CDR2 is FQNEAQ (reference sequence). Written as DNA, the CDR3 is TGTGCCAGCAGCCCCGACAGGCGAGGATCTGGCTACACCTTC. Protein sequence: CASSPDRRGSGYTF.

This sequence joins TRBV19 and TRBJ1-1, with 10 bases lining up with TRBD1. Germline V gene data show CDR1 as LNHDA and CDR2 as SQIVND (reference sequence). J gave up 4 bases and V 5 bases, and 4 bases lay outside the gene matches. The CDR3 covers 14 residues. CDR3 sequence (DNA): TGTGCCAGTAGTGCACGGACAGGGGGCACTGAAGCTTTCTTT. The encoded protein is CASSARTGGTEAFF.

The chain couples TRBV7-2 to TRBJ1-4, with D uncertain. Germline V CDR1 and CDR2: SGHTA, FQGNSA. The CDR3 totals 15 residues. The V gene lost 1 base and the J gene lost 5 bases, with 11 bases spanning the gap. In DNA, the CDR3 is TGTGCCAGCAGCTTAGAGAGGGTAATCAATGAAAAACTGTTTTTT. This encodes CASSLERVINEKLFF.

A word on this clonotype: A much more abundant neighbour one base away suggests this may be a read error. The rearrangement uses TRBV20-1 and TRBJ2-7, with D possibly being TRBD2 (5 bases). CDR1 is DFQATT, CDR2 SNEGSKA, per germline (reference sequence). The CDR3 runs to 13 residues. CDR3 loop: CSARSETTYEQCF. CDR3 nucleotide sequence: TGCAGTGCTAGGTCAGAGACTACCTACGAGCAGTGCTTC.

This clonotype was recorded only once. The CDR3 DNA follows: TGTGCCAGCAGCTTAGCCGGGACTAGGTCCTACAATGAGCAGTACTTC. Protein sequence: CASSLAGTRSYNEQYF. The V call is TRBV11-2, the J call TRBJ2-1; TRBD2 aligns across 8 bases. The tail of the sequence fits TRBJ2-7 better, so the J call may be wrong. This CDR3 has 16 residues. Per germline, CDR1 SGHAT and CDR2 FQNNGV.

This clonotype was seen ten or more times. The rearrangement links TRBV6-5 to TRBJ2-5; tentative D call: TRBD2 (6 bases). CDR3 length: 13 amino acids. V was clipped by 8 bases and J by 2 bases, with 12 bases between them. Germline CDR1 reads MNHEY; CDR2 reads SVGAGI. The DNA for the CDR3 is TGTGCCAGCCACCGGGACTTGCAAGAGACCCAGTACTTC. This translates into CASHRDLQETQYF.

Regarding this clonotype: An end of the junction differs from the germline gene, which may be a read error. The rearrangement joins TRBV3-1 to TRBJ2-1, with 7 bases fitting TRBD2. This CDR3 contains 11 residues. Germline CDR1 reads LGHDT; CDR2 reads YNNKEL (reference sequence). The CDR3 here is CTSSQAGRQFF. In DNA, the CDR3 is TGTACCAGCAGCCAAGCGGGACGGCAGTTCTTC.